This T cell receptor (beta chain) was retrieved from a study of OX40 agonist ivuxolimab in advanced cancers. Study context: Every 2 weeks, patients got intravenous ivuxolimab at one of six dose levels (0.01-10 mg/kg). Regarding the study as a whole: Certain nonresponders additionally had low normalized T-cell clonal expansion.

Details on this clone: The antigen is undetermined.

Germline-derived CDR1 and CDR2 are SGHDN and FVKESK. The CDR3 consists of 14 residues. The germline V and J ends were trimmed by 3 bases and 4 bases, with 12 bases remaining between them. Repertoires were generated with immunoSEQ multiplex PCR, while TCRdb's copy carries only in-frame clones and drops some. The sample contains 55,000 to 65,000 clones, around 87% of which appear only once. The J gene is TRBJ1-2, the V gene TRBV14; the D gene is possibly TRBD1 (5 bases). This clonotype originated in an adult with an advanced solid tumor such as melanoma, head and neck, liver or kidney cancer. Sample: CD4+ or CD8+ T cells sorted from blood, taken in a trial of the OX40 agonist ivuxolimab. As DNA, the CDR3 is TGTGCCAGCAGCCACCTGACAGTGCCCTATGGCTACACCTTC. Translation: CASSHLTVPYGYTF. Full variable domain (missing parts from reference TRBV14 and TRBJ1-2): EAGVTQFPSHSVIEKGQTVTLRCDPISGHDNLYWYRRVMGKEIKFLLHFVKESKQDESGMPNNRFLAERTGGTYSTLKVQPAELEDSGVYFCASSHLTVPYGYTFGSGTRLTVV.